The sequence of this T cell receptor beta chain was determined in a study of cytomegalovirus exposure and HLA in healthy donors. Study context: Some 85 million unique TCRs, all from HLA-typed donors, were included in an early release of the data.

Points from the study as a whole: Using a false discovery rate of 0.05, a later analysis showed that approximately 16,000 TCR beta sequences were associated with HLA alleles. Indistinguishability led to the exclusion of some V segments, TRBV6-2 and TRBV6-3 included. Some public TCRs appeared in many individuals, while most sequences were rare.

Turning to this clone: Its antigen remains unidentified.

Trimming pared 10 bases from V and 0 bases from J, leaving 13 bases between. CDR1 MNHEY and CDR2 SVGAGI come from the germline V gene. The CDR3 has 15 residues. 13 Jbeta primers and 60 Vbeta primers were used for the PCR. Only in-frame clones appear in the TCRdb table, and some are missing; sequencing was by immunoSEQ multiplex PCR. This table has 70,000 to 95,000 clones, roughly 58% appearing once. The receptor's source is a woman in her twenties or thirties in good health and CMV-seropositive. V usage is TRBV6-5 and J usage is TRBJ2-6; TRBD2 might be the D (5 bases). Sequencing used PBMCs. CDR3 bases: TGTGCCACGCTCCGCGGGTTCTCTGGGGCCAACGTCCTGACTTTC. Amino acid sequence: CATLRGFSGANVLTF.